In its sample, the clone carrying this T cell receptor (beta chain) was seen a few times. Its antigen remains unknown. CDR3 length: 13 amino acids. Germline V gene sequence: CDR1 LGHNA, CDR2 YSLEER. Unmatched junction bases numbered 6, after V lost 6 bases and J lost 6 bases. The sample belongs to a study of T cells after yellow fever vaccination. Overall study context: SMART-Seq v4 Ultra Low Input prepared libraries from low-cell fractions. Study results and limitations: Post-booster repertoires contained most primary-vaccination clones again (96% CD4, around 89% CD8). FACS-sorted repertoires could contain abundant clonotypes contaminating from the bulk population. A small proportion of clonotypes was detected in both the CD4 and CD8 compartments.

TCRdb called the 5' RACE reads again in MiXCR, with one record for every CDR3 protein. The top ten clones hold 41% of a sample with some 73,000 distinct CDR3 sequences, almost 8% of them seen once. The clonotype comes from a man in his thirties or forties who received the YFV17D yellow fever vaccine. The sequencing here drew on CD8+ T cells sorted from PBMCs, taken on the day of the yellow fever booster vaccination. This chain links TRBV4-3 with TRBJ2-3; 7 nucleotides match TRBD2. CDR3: CASREDGGDTQYF. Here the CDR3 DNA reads TGCGCCAGCAGAGAGGACGGGGGGGATACGCAGTATTTT.